Sequencing of this T cell receptor (beta chain) was carried out in a study of beta chain features in type 1 diabetes. On the study more broadly: Age, gender and cell yields were similar between patients and healthy donors. Analysis included roughly 100 million sorted cells drawn from all samples. Study-level results: Shortening that was moderate but significant affected the TCRB CDR3s of Type 1 diabetes patients in all four CD4+ subsets. Within patients, naive, central memory and Treg TCRB repertoires seemed more similar than within healthy donors.

The sequenced template was cDNA made from the entire isolated RNA. Assay: immunoSEQ multiplex PCR; the TCRdb copy retains only in-frame clones and omits some. The sample shows roughly 15,000 clones, approximately 70% of them seen only once. This clone came up once. Its antigen is not known. Germline V gene sequence: CDR1 SEHNR, CDR2 FQNEAQ (reference sequence). CDR3 length equals 12 residues. V gave up 3 bases and J gave up 4 bases, with 6 bases separating them. It was via CD45RO/CCR7/CD25/CD127/CD95/CD27 that CD4+ naive, central memory, regulatory and stem cell-like memory cells were sorted. The rearrangement joins TRBV7-9 to TRBJ1-2, with D uncertain. The TCR originated in a man aged 25 to 40 with type 1 diabetes. Sequencing input: stem cell memory CD4+ T cells from blood. The CDR3 is CASSFTGYGYTF. CDR3 DNA: TGTGCCAGCAGCTTTACGGGCTATGGCTACACCTTC.